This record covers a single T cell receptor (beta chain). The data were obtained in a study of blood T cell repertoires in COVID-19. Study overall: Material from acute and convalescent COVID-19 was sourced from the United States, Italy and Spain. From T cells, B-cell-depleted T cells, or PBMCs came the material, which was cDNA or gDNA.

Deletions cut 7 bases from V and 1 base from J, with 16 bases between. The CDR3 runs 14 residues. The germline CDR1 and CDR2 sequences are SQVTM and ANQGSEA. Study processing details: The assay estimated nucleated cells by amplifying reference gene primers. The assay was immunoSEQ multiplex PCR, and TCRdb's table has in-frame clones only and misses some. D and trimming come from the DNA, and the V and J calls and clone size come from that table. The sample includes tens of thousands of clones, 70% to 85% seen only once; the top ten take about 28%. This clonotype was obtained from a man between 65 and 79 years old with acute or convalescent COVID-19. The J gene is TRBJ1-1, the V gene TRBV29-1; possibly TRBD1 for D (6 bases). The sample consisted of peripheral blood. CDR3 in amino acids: CSGGQGLGNTEAFF. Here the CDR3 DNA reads TGCAGCGGGGGGCAGGGGCTTGGGAACACTGAAGCTTTCTTT. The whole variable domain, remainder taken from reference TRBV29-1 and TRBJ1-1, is SAVISQKPSRDICQRGTSLTIQCQVDSQVTMMFWYRQQPGQSLTLIATANQGSEATYESGFVIDKFPISRPNLTFSTLTVSNMSPEDSSIYLCSGGQGLGNTEAFFGQGTRLTVV.